This T cell receptor beta chain was identified in a study of blood T cell repertoires in COVID-19. The protocol was immunoSEQ multiplex PCR, while the TCRdb copy is restricted to in-frame clones and leaves out a portion. The sample lists under 300,000 clones; over 80% were seen once. CDR1 and CDR2 (germline): MNHEY, SVGAGI. V trimming: 3 bases; J trimming: 4 bases; junction bases outside the gene matches: 3. The CDR3 is 14 residues long. This clonotype originated in a woman in her fifties or sixties with active or convalescent COVID-19. Sample: peripheral blood. V is TRBV6-5 and J is TRBJ2-3; TRBD2 agrees at 8 bases. The CDR3 sequence: CASSYTSGSDTQYF. The DNA of the CDR3 is TGTGCCAGCAGTTATACTAGCGGATCAGATACGCAGTATTTT.